These T cell receptor beta chains were read from a single sample in a study of T cell clusters in autoimmune cytopenias. No DNA is given; TCRdb re-called the multiplex PCR reads and lists each CDR3 protein once. This table holds approximately 8,100 distinct CDR3 sequences. Specimen: peripheral blood. The receptors shown here come from a human donor with an autoimmune cytopenia or autoimmune hepatitis (not recorded which). CDR3s include the opening cysteine and the closing phenylalanine or tryptophan. Expanded clones get a size class; other rows say once, few or many, or leave the size out.

v_call: TRBV29-1; clone_size: medium-sized; cdr3_length: 12; j_call: TRBJ1-1; cdr3_aa: CSVERQNTEAFF
v_call: TRBV6-1; clone_size: medium-sized; cdr3_length: 14; j_call: TRBJ2-1; cdr3_aa: CASRRDSSYNEQFF
v_call: TRBV12-3/TRBV12-4; clone_size: medium-sized; cdr3_length: 18; j_call: TRBJ2-6; cdr3_aa: CASSLAGGRLTGANVLTF
v_call: TRBV27; clone_size: medium-sized; cdr3_length: 14; j_call: TRBJ2-2; cdr3_aa: CASSLSSPSGELFF
v_call: TRBV30; clone_size: NA; cdr3_length: 14; j_call: TRBJ1-1; cdr3_aa: CAWSKGDDWTEAFF
v_call: TRBV5-6; clone_size: medium-sized; cdr3_length: 17; j_call: TRBJ2-2; cdr3_aa: CASSQHSGGSHTGELFF
v_call: TRBV5-1; clone_size: NA; cdr3_length: 15; j_call: TRBJ1-3; cdr3_aa: CASSLDGGPGNTIYF
v_call: TRBV6-4; clone_size: NA; cdr3_length: 15; j_call: TRBJ2-2; cdr3_aa: CASMSKKGNTGELFF
v_call: TRBV20-1; clone_size: NA; cdr3_length: 13; j_call: TRBJ1-2; cdr3_aa: CSARRTGIGGYTF
v_call: TRBV19; clone_size: medium-sized; cdr3_length: 16; j_call: TRBJ1-5; cdr3_aa: CASSTTGTWSYQPQHF
v_call: TRBV30; clone_size: NA; cdr3_length: 12; j_call: TRBJ2-5; cdr3_aa: CASSQGGETQYF
v_call: TRBV6-2/TRBV6-3; clone_size: NA; cdr3_length: 15; j_call: TRBJ1-4; cdr3_aa: CASSFRRQGGEKLFF
v_call: TRBV18; clone_size: medium-sized; cdr3_length: 16; j_call: TRBJ1-6; cdr3_aa: CASSPVGTVDNSPLHF
v_call: TRBV5-4; clone_size: NA; cdr3_length: 17; j_call: TRBJ2-2; cdr3_aa: CASSLGLAGGPTGELFF
v_call: TRBV18; clone_size: medium-sized; cdr3_length: 15; j_call: TRBJ1-1; cdr3_aa: CASSPDTRLNTEAFF
v_call: TRBV19; clone_size: medium-sized; cdr3_length: 14; j_call: TRBJ2-2; cdr3_aa: CASIGTTNTGELFF
v_call: TRBV19; clone_size: medium-sized; cdr3_length: 13; j_call: TRBJ2-1; cdr3_aa: CASSWSSYNEQFF
v_call: TRBV5-4; clone_size: NA; cdr3_length: 16; j_call: TRBJ1-5; cdr3_aa: CASSSGGGVGNQPQHF
v_call: TRBV15; clone_size: medium-sized; cdr3_length: 16; j_call: TRBJ2-7; cdr3_aa: CATSRLDPGQGYEQYF
v_call: TRBV20-1; clone_size: NA; cdr3_length: 17; j_call: TRBJ2-2; cdr3_aa: CSATVGGGRASTGELFF
v_call: TRBV5-5; clone_size: medium-sized; cdr3_length: 15; j_call: TRBJ2-5; cdr3_aa: CASSKQTGRRETQYF
v_call: TRBV18; clone_size: medium-sized; cdr3_length: 14; j_call: TRBJ2-5; cdr3_aa: CASFAGTPGETQYF
v_call: TRBV6-5; clone_size: medium-sized; cdr3_length: 14; j_call: TRBJ2-2; cdr3_aa: CASSYRTVTGELFF
v_call: TRBV7-6; clone_size: NA; cdr3_length: 14; j_call: TRBJ2-7; cdr3_aa: CASSPSGDVRKQYF
v_call: TRBV29-1; clone_size: medium-sized; cdr3_length: 13; j_call: TRBJ2-3; cdr3_aa: CSVEGGSTDTQYF
v_call: TRBV12-3/TRBV12-4; clone_size: NA; cdr3_length: 14; j_call: TRBJ1-1; cdr3_aa: CASSYGSRATEAFF
v_call: TRBV12-3/TRBV12-4; clone_size: NA; cdr3_length: 14; j_call: TRBJ2-5; cdr3_aa: CASSSTSGQETQYF
v_call: TRBV29-1; clone_size: medium-sized; cdr3_length: 15; j_call: TRBJ2-3; cdr3_aa: CSVLKDRAPTDTQYF
v_call: TRBV14; clone_size: NA; cdr3_length: 14; j_call: TRBJ1-1; cdr3_aa: CASSGLRMNTEAFF
v_call: TRBV5-1; clone_size: NA; cdr3_length: 15; j_call: TRBJ2-5; cdr3_aa: CASSFRSSGEETQYF
v_call: TRBV19; clone_size: medium-sized; cdr3_length: 16; j_call: TRBJ1-5; cdr3_aa: CASRHTERGLNQPQHF
v_call: TRBV19; clone_size: medium-sized; cdr3_length: 14; j_call: TRBJ2-6; cdr3_aa: CASSSRTGTNVLTF
v_call: TRBV20-1; clone_size: NA; cdr3_length: 12; j_call: TRBJ2-2; cdr3_aa: CSAMGGTGELFF
v_call: TRBV29-1; clone_size: medium-sized; cdr3_length: 14; j_call: TRBJ2-1; cdr3_aa: CSASPSSSYNEQFF
v_call: TRBV5-5; clone_size: NA; cdr3_length: 15; j_call: TRBJ2-3; cdr3_aa: CASSLDGRGRDTQYF